This T cell receptor beta chain was sequenced during a study of read filtering for tumor transcriptome and immune sequencing. As for the study in general: Mean patient age was roughly 72 years, range about 47 to 85; 17 male, roughly 14 female. IR-seq gave about 3.5 to 10.27 million TCR reads per sample; RNA-seq gave roughly 80 to 1,400.

The library was built from around 400 ng RNA with molecular barcoded adaptors for alpha/delta and beta/gamma chains. TCRdb re-called the reads through MiXCR, storing one row per CDR3 protein. The sample has fewer than 50,000 distinct CDR3 sequences, roughly an eighth seen once; the top ten hold 25% to 30%. This clonotype was observed many times. CDR1 SEHNR and CDR2 FQNEAQ come from the germline V gene (reference sequence). Deletions cut 5 bases from V and 2 bases from J, with 8 bases between. CDR3 size: 13 residues. This clonotype originated in a donor at least 40 years old with multiple myeloma. This sequence joins TRBV7-9 and TRBJ2-3; D unresolved. Material for sequencing was a population of CD138-negative cells sorted from bone marrow. In DNA form, the CDR3 reads TGTGCCAGCAGCCGCTCGTACACAGATACGCAGTATTTT. This translates into CASSRSYTDTQYF. The variable domain in full, with the rest retrieved from reference TRBV7-9 and TRBJ2-3, is DTGVSQNPRHKITKRGQNVTFRCDPISEHNRLYWYRQTLGQGPEFLTYFQNEAQLEKSRLLSDRFSAERPKGSFSTLEIQRTEQGDSAMYLCASSRSYTDTQYFGPGTRLTVL.